The clone carrying this T cell receptor beta chain was observed many times. Its antigen is undetermined. The source of the sample is a study of regulatory T cells in long-lasting Graves disease. Study-level information: Antithyroid drug intake by newly diagnosed Graves' patients had lasted under 3 months. The study, taken as a whole, reports: With persistent disease, TRBV28, TRBJ1-2 and TRBJ2-5 were the favored segments. Owing to a sample size that was small, accuracy may have been reduced.

This CDR3 region has 15 residues. Trimming cost V 3 bases and J 7 bases, with 18 bases left between them. Per germline, CDR1 ENHRY and CDR2 SYGVKD. The time point here: newly diagnosed GD, antithyroid drugs for less than 3 months. After RNA was extracted from PBMCs, the TCR library was made from it. All patients originated from an endocrinology department located in Xi'an, China. iRepertoire HTBI primers and Arm-PCR of CDR3 regions built TCR beta libraries. TCRdb ran MiXCR on the multiplex PCR reads and lists one entry per CDR3 protein. The sample includes 550,000 to 600,000 distinct CDR3 sequences, about 16% of them seen just once. In addition, the sample was reused for a study of T cells in Graves' hyperthyroidism and ophthalmopathy.

This TCR was recovered from a man between 18 and 35 years old with Graves disease. The V call is TRBV10-3, the J call TRBJ1-2; D gene uncertain. Sample: peripheral blood mononuclear cells (PBMCs), taken at new diagnosis, from a patient treated with antithyroid drugs. DNA of the CDR3: TGTGCCATCAGTGACAAAGGAGGGCCGACGGGTGGCTACACCTTC. Translating gives CAISDKGGPTGGYTF.